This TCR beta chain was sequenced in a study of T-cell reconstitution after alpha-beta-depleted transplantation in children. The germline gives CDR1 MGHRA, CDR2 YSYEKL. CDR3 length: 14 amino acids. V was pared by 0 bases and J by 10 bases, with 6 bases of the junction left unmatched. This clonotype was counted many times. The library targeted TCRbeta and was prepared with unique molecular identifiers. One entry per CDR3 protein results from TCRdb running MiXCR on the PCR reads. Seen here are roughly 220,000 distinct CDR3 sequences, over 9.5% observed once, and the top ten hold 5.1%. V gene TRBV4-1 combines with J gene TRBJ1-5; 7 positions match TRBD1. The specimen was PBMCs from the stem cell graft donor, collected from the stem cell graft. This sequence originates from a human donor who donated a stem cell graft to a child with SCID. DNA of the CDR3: TGCGCCAGCAGCCAAGAGCAGGGGGTCCCCCCCCAGCATTTT. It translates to CASSQEQGVPPQHF.